Listed here is a single T cell receptor beta chain. This clonotype appeared a few times. Its antigen is not yet known. No clone much larger than this one lies a single base away; base qualities are absent. This entry comes from a study of T-cell reconstitution after alpha-beta-depleted transplantation in children (dated by TCRdb to the mid-2010s). Regarding the study in general: Using TCR repertoire profiling, the study followed T-cell immune reconstitution in a quantitative way in children after TCRalphabeta/CD19-depleted allogeneic hematopoietic cell transplantation.

Looking up the germline V gene yields CDR1 KGHSH and CDR2 LQKENI. V sheds 2 bases and J sheds 0 bases, leaving 12 bases between their ends. From the cysteine up to the phenylalanine, the CDR3 has a length of 16 residues. Solely the CDR3 DNA is kept, with 48 bases framed from the first base. Library preparation used PCR. The sequencer listed for this sample is Illumina HiSeq 2500. TCR libraries were prepared with molecular barcoding, using unique molecular identifiers to normalize TCRbeta repertoire quantification. The raw public data were reprocessed by TCRdb itself: fastp quality trimming at Q25, MiXCR clonotype calling, in-frame beta chains only. Rows with one shared CDR3 protein collapse into an entry with the most common genes and DNA. Recorded for this sample are approximately 400,000 distinct CDR3 sequences; roughly 10% of them occurred a single time. In total, the top ten clones hold nearly 5.5% of the sample.

The material sequenced was PBMCs from the stem cell graft donor, taken from the stem cell graft. The V and J segments used are TRBV18 and TRBJ2-3; no D gene call is confident. The sequence was collected from a human donor who donated a stem cell graft to a child with acute myeloid leukemia. The DNA reads TGTGCCAGCTCACCAATCTTCCAGGCTAGCACAGATACGCAGTATTTT. Its protein product is CASSPIFQASTDTQYF.